The following is a T cell receptor beta chain sequence with its context. What it binds is unknown. The V gene lost 5 bases and the J gene lost 12 bases, with 14 bases spanning the gap. The germline V gene has CDR1 SGHAT and CDR2 FQNNGV. CDR3 length equals 12 residues. The investigators amplified TCR beta CDR3 regions from RNA transcripts. TCR CDR3 regions were first amplified by RT-PCR with HTBI primers. TCRdb independently ran MiXCR on the multiplex PCR reads; one entry per CDR3 protein. This sample carries fewer than 200,000 distinct CDR3 sequences, about a sixth of them seen once, and the ten largest clones take about 31%. This sample is drawn from a study of T cells in Graves' hyperthyroidism and ophthalmopathy. Regarding the study as a whole: The model made its ophthalmopathy prediction, and onset followed a median approximately six months later.

Clinical symptoms, serum thyroxine, TRAb, thyroid ultrasound and orbital computed tomography established diagnosis. V usage is TRBV11-2 and J usage is TRBJ2-1, with no clear D. The clonotype comes from a woman aged 45 to 65 with Graves' hyperthyroidism. The sequenced sample consisted of blood. CDR3 bases: TGTGCCAGCAGCCCGAACCTCTTTCGGCAGTTCTTC. Protein sequence: CASSPNLFRQFF.